This is a list of T cell receptor beta chains from one sample in a study of shared clonotypes between healthy human individuals. TCRdb's table, derived via immunoSEQ multiplex PCR, lists solely in-frame clones and lacks some. The sample yields more than 2 million clones, over 85% seen once. The sample consisted of naive CD8+ T cells from PBMCs. These receptors were collected from a man aged 18-30 years in good health. Some clones in this sample may be carry-over from other donors' samples. CDR3s include the opening cysteine and the closing phenylalanine or tryptophan. A D gene is named only where the DNA matches it firmly. Some rows mark clone size as missing; the rest say once, few, many or name a class of expanded clone.

V	D	J	size	CDR3	DNA
TRBV7-9	TRBD2	TRBJ2-3	-	CASSLAGGTQYF	TGTGCCAGCAGCCTAGCGGGTGGTACGCAGTATTTT
TRBV5-6	-	TRBJ2-1	-	CASSLGGRVYNEQFF	TGTGCCAGCAGCTTGGGGGGACGGGTTTACAATGAGCAGTTCTTC
TRBV19	-	TRBJ1-1	-	CASSFGGNTEAFF	TGTGCCAGTAGTTTCGGGGGCAACACTGAAGCTTTCTTT
TRBV27	-	TRBJ1-1	few	CASSLREGGAFF	TGTGCCAGCAGTCTCCGCGAAGGAGGAGCTTTCTTT
TRBV27	-	TRBJ2-2	-	CASSLYEDTGELFF	TGTGCCAGCAGTTTATATGAGGACACCGGGGAGCTGTTTTTT
TRBV9	-	TRBJ2-7	-	CASSVGGFGYEQYF	TGTGCCAGCAGCGTAGGAGGGTTCGGGTACGAGCAGTACTTC
TRBV7-2	-	TRBJ2-7	-	CASSPFGGLDEQYF	TGTGCCAGCAGTCCCTTCGGGGGGCTAGACGAGCAGTACTTC
TRBV28	TRBD1	TRBJ2-7	-	CASRGFKDRAYEQYF	TGTGCCAGCAGGGGGTTTAAGGACAGGGCCTACGAGCAGTACTTC
TRBV5-8	TRBD2	TRBJ2-3	-	CASSFWREEFTDTQYF	TGTGCCAGCAGCTTTTGGCGGGAGGAATTCACAGATACGCAGTATTTT
TRBV28	TRBD2	TRBJ2-7	-	CASRIAGGIYEQYF	TGTGCCAGCAGGATAGCGGGAGGAATCTACGAGCAGTACTTC
TRBV10-3	-	TRBJ1-1	-	CAIEGEGRFTEAFF	TGTGCCATCGAAGGGGAGGGCAGGTTCACTGAAGCTTTCTTT
TRBV28	TRBD1	TRBJ2-7	-	CASSFYSSGQGPYEQYF	TGTGCCAGCAGTTTTTATTCTTCGGGACAGGGGCCCTACGAGCAGTACTTC
TRBV9	TRBD2	TRBJ2-3	-	CASTGLAGESPTDTQYF	TGTGCCAGCACCGGACTAGCGGGAGAGAGTCCGACAGATACGCAGTATTTT
TRBV4-1	-	TRBJ2-7	-	CASSQTPDSGVYEQYF	TGCGCCAGCAGCCAGACGCCTGATTCTGGGGTCTACGAGCAGTACTTC
TRBV5-6	-	TRBJ2-7	-	CASSLNLASYEQYF	TGTGCCAGCAGCTTGAACCTCGCATCCTACGAGCAGTACTTC
TRBV9	-	TRBJ1-3	-	CASSAGSFGNTIYF	TGTGCCAGCAGCGCCGGTTCATTTGGAAACACCATATATTTT
TRBV28	-	TRBJ2-4	-	CASRDRLAKNIQYF	TGTGCCAGCAGGGACAGACTAGCCAAAAACATTCAGTACTTC
TRBV2	TRBD1	TRBJ1-5	-	CASNYRDRGNQPQHF	TGTGCCAGCAATTACCGGGACAGGGGGAATCAGCCCCAGCATTTT
TRBV10-1	-	TRBJ1-1	-	CASSERNSRAGAFF	TGCGCCAGCAGTGAACGCAATAGCCGGGCGGGGGCTTTCTTT